The next 16 T cell receptor beta chains were all read from a single sample in a study of PD-L1 blockade in urothelial cancer. Clones were sequenced by immunoSEQ multiplex PCR, and TCRdb holds only the in-frame ones, with some missing. The sample has approximately 51,000 clones, 75% to 90% seen once; the top ten hold 16%. The sequencing used PBMCs, collected around atezolizumab (anti-PD-L1) treatment. The receptors come from a man between 60 and 70 years old with urothelial cancer.

The V call is TRBV4-1, the J call TRBJ2-2, with 8 bases aligning to TRBD2. V was pared by 6 bases and J by 5 bases, with 8 bases of the junction left unmatched. This CDR3 spans 15 amino acids. Germline V CDR1 and CDR2: MGHRA, YSYEKL. CDR3 region: CASRSGGVGTGELFF. DNA for the CDR3: TGCGCCAGCAGAAGCGGGGGCGTGGGGACCGGGGAGCTGTTTTTT.

There are a few counts of this clone. This chain uses TRBV4-3 with TRBJ2-7; 9 bases fit TRBD2. The junction had 7 bases not matched to a gene; V was cut back by 4 bases and J by 3 bases. The length of the CDR3 is 15 residues. Per germline, CDR1 LGHNA and CDR2 YSLEER. CDR3 coding DNA: TGCGCCAGCAGCCCGGGCGGGGGGGTAAGCTACGAGCAGTACTTC. Amino acids: CASSPGGGVSYEQYF.

In DNA form, the CDR3 reads TGTGCCAGCAGCGACTCGGGGTCGGTCGGCGAGCAGTACTTC. This gives the protein CASSDSGSVGEQYF. J is TRBJ2-7 and V is TRBV9; possible D gene TRBD2, 5 bases. Trimming stripped 3 bases from V and 6 bases from J, with 16 bases between. The CDR3 extends over 14 amino acids. In germline, CDR1 is SGDLS, CDR2 YYNGEE.

The chain combines TRBV4-3 with TRBJ1-5; D not resolved. Between the trimmed V and J ends, which lost 4 bases and 4 bases, there was a span of 11 bases. Germline V gives CDR1 LGHNA, CDR2 YSLEER. This CDR3 comprises 14 residues. CDR3 loop: CASSPTSGNQPQHF. As DNA, the CDR3 is TGCGCCAGCAGCCCCACCTCGGGGAATCAGCCCCAGCATTTT.

The rearrangement links TRBV19 to TRBJ2-7; TRBD1 matches 9 bases. Germline assignment: CDR1 LNHDA and CDR2 SQIVND (reference sequence). V lost 6 bases to trimming and J lost 3 bases; unmatched junction nucleotides: 6. The CDR3 is made up of 14 amino acids. The chain's CDR3 is CASSEQGASYEQYF. The CDR3 DNA follows: TGTGCCAGTAGCGAACAGGGGGCCAGCTACGAGCAGTACTTC.

The chain uses TRBV11-2 and TRBJ1-6; 11 bases agree with TRBD1. V trimming: 3 bases; J trimming: 1 base; junction bases outside the gene matches: 5. Per germline, CDR1 SGHAT and CDR2 FQNNGV. This CDR3 is built from 18 residues. CDR3 protein: CASSFRTGGNSYNSPLHF. The CDR3 bases are TGTGCCAGCAGCTTCCGGACAGGGGGCAATTCCTATAATTCACCCCTCCACTTT.

This rearrangement joins TRBV25-1 to TRBJ1-4; TRBD1 aligns across 7 bases. The CDR3 totals 16 residues. From germline, CDR1 is MGHDK and CDR2 SYGVNS. The V and J ends lost 1 base and 5 bases, in that order; junction bases with no gene match: 7. The CDR3 loop reads CASSEWRGLINEKLFF. The CDR3, as DNA: TGTGCCAGCAGTGAATGGAGGGGGCTCATAAATGAAAAACTGTTTTTT. Full variable domain (remainder filled in from reference TRBV25-1 and TRBJ1-4): EADIYQTPRYLVIGTGKKITLECSQTMGHDKMYWYQQDPGMELHLIHYSYGVNSTEKGDLSSESTVSRIRTEHFPLTLESARPSHTSQYLCASSEWRGLINEKLFFGSGTQLSVL.

The chain carries TRBV30 and TRBJ1-1; D gene uncertain. This CDR3 contains 13 residues. From germline, CDR1 is GTSNPN and CDR2 SVGIG (reference sequence). V dropped 2 bases and J dropped 5 bases, with 12 bases sitting between them. The CDR3 region has the DNA TGTGCCTGGAGTTACGGGTTTCGAACTGAAGCTTTCTTT. As protein: CAWSYGFRTEAFF.

The V gene is TRBV18, the J gene TRBJ2-7, with 7 bases identical to TRBD1. Germline V gene sequence: CDR1 KGHSH, CDR2 LQKENI. The length of the CDR3 is 13 residues. Trimming removed 1 base from V and 7 bases from J; junction bases left unmatched: 4. CDR3 DNA sequence: TGTGCCAGCTCACCACAGGGGGCGAGAGAGCAGTACTTC. It specifies CASSPQGAREQYF. Filled out from reference TRBV18 and TRBJ2-7, the complete variable domain reads NAGVMQNPRHLVRRRGQEARLRCSPMKGHSHVYWYRQLPEEGLKFMVYLQKENIIDESGMPKERFSAEFPKEGPSILRIQQVVRGDSAAYFCASSPQGAREQYFGPGTRLTVT.

The V and J genes are TRBV27 and TRBJ1-4; 9 positions match TRBD1. After removal of 5 bases from V and 6 bases from J, the junction contained 7 bases not matched to a gene. The CDR3 sequence is 15 residues long. Looked up from germline, CDR1 is MNHEY and CDR2 is SMNVEV (reference sequence). CDR3 in DNA: TGTGCCAGCAGTCCATACCGGGACAGGGATGAAAAACTGTTTTTT. Translating gives CASSPYRDRDEKLFF.

V gene TRBV5-1 combines with J gene TRBJ2-2; TRBD1 might be the D (6 bases). The V end lost 1 base, the J end lost 4 bases, and 8 bases lay between the germline ends. CDR1 is SGHRS and CDR2 is YFSETQ in the germline V gene. This CDR3 region has 14 residues. DNA of the CDR3: TGCGCCAGCAGCTTGAACAGGGCCACCGGGGAGCTGTTTTTT. It is translated as CASSLNRATGELFF.

The chain uses TRBV5-1 and TRBJ1-1; 9 bases are shared with TRBD1. J was trimmed by 2 bases and V by 2 bases; bases with no gene match: 4. From germline, CDR1 is SGHRS and CDR2 YFSETQ. The CDR3 runs to 15 residues. CDR3 DNA: TGCGCCAGCAGCTTAAGACAGGGGGGTAACACTGAAGCTTTCTTT. Protein product: CASSLRQGGNTEAFF.

The chain carries TRBV30 and TRBJ2-3; 9 nucleotides match TRBD2. From germline, CDR1 is GTSNPN and CDR2 SVGIG (reference sequence). Trimming removed 3 bases from V and 6 bases from J; junction bases left unmatched: 4. The CDR3 is made up of 13 amino acids. CDR3 nucleotide sequence: TGTGCCTGGAGGCTAGCGGGAACGGATACGCAGTATTTT. Translated, it gives CAWRLAGTDTQYF.

This clone has only a few counts. The chain has TRBV6-1 and TRBJ1-2; 8 bases map to TRBD1. Germline V CDR1 and CDR2: MNHNS, SASEGT. J lost 6 bases, V lost 4 bases, and 10 bases had no gene match. The CDR3 covers 15 residues. DNA for the CDR3: TGTGCCAGCAGTGCTATCCAGGGGGCGTCTAATGGCTACACCTTC. Encoded protein: CASSAIQGASNGYTF.

This chain uses TRBV6-5 with TRBJ1-5; D not resolved. Germline CDR1 is MNHEY and CDR2 is SVGAGI. Trimming removed 0 bases from V and 2 bases from J, with 11 bases in between. This CDR3 spans 16 amino acids. CDR3 DNA: TGTGCCAGCAGTTACTCGCCGGCGGCGGGCAATCAGCCCCAGCATTTT. It specifies CASSYSPAAGNQPQHF.

This chain uses TRBV7-2 with TRBJ1-5, with D perhaps TRBD1 (5 bases). The CDR3 length is 15 residues. V lost 5 bases and J 2 bases, leaving 13 bases between the germline ends. Germline CDR1 and CDR2: SGHTA and FQGNSA. The CDR3 nucleotides are TGTGCCAGCAGCAGTCGAACAGGTGGCAATCAGCCCCAGCATTTT. Translating it yields CASSSRTGGNQPQHF.